These 28 T cell receptor beta chains were sequenced from one sample in a study of blood T cell repertoires in COVID-19. TCRdb's table, derived via immunoSEQ multiplex PCR, lists solely in-frame clones and lacks some. The sample includes just under 350,000 clones, more than 70% of them seen just once. Sequenced: peripheral blood. These receptors came from a man aged 25 to 45 with active or convalescent COVID-19.

The chain joins TRBV28 to TRBJ1-5; the match to TRBD1 covers 9 bases. Germline CDR1 MDHEN, CDR2 SYDVKM. CDR3 length equals 15 residues. In DNA, the CDR3 is TGTGCTGTATTCCGCGGACAGGGGACGGATCAGCCCCAGCATTTT. This codes for CAVFRGQGTDQPQHF. Filled out from reference TRBV28 and TRBJ1-5, the complete variable domain reads DVKVTQSSRYLVKRTGEKVFLECVQDMDHENMFWYRQDPGLGLRLIYFSYDVKMKEKGDIPEGYSVSREKKERFSLILESASTNQTSMYLCAVFRGQGTDQPQHFGDGTRLSIL.

V usage is TRBV6-6 and J usage is TRBJ2-7; TRBD1 matches 10 bases. The CDR3 has 15 residues. Trimming removed 5 bases from V and 6 bases from J; junction bases left unmatched: 10. CDR1 and CDR2 (germline): MNHNY, SVGAGI (reference sequence). The CDR3 loop is CASSVPGTGAGEQYF. The CDR3 DNA sequence: TGTGCCAGCAGTGTCCCGGGGACAGGGGCTGGCGAGCAGTACTTC.

The V call is TRBV9, the J call TRBJ2-7; no clear D. This CDR3 has 14 amino acids. V shed 0 bases and J shed 2 bases, with 9 bases lying between them. The germline gives CDR1 SGDLS, CDR2 YYNGEE. The CDR3 DNA is TGTGCCAGCAGCGTAGGGGCAGTAGCCTACGAGCAGTACTTC. It encodes CASSVGAVAYEQYF. Full variable domain (rest looked up from reference TRBV9 and TRBJ2-7): DSGVTQTPKHLITATGQRVTLRCSPRSGDLSVYWYQQSLDQGLQFLIQYYNGEERAKGNILERFSAQQFPDLHSELNLSSLELGDSALYFCASSVGAVAYEQYFGPGTRLTVT.

The V call is TRBV7-2, the J call TRBJ2-7; 7 bases align to TRBD2. Germline trimming cut 8 bases from V and 1 base from J; bases unmatched to any gene: 8. Germline CDR1 reads SGHTA; CDR2 reads FQGNSA. This CDR3 has 14 residues. The CDR3: CASGPGLHSYEQYF. The CDR3 nucleotides read TGTGCCAGCGGACCGGGACTACATTCCTACGAGCAGTACTTC.

The genes are TRBV21-1 and TRBJ1-2; TRBD1, the table's D call, lacks a check against the DNA. TRBV21-1 is a known pseudogene. This CDR3 has 14 amino acids. As DNA, the CDR3 is TGTGAAGGACAGGGATGGAGGGGGATATATGGCTACACCTTC. Encoded protein: CEGQGWRGIYGYTF.

The V and J genes are TRBV28 and TRBJ1-6; possible D gene TRBD1, 6 bases. The CDR3 is 13 amino acids. CDR1 and CDR2 from the germline V gene are MDHEN and SYDVKM. V was shortened by 8 bases and J by 9 bases, with 14 bases between the two germline ends. As DNA, the CDR3 is TGTGCCAGCCTCCGGGGGGCTGGTTCACCCCTCCACTTT. This translates into CASLRGAGSPLHF.

The V gene is TRBV5-4, the J gene TRBJ2-2, with D possibly being TRBD1 (5 bases). The ends were cut back, 4 bases at V and 4 bases at J, with 20 bases in the middle. The CDR3 is 17 amino acids. Per the germline V gene, CDR1 is SGHNT and CDR2 is YYREEE (reference sequence). Written as DNA, the CDR3 is TGTGCCAGCAGCACTGGGAAAGGACAAGTGGGCACCGGGGAGCTGTTTTTT. Protein: CASSTGKGQVGTGELFF. Full variable domain (rest looked up from reference TRBV5-4 and TRBJ2-2): ETGVTQSPTHLIKTRGQQVTLRCSSQSGHNTVSWYQQALGQGPQFIFQYYREEENGRGNFPPRFSGLQFPNYSSELNVNALELDDSALYLCASSTGKGQVGTGELFFGEGSRLTVL.

This clone came up a few times. The chain employs TRBV7-2 and TRBJ2-5; 8 positions match TRBD2. J was trimmed by 3 bases and V by 5 bases; bases with no gene match: 8. This CDR3 spans 15 amino acids. Per the germline V gene, CDR1 is SGHTA and CDR2 is FQGNSA. The CDR3 nucleotides are TGTGCCAGCAGCCTGTACCTAGCGGGTGAAGAGACCCAGTACTTC. Translating gives CASSLYLAGEETQYF. The entire variable domain, with the rest obtained from reference TRBV7-2 and TRBJ2-5, is as follows: GAGVSQSPSNKVTEKGKDVELRCDPISGHTALYWYRQSLGQGLEFLIYFQGNSAPDKSGLPSDRFSAERTGGSVSTLTIQRTQQEDSAVYLCASSLYLAGEETQYFGPGTRLLVL.

The chain employs TRBV2 and TRBJ1-2; D not certain. Trimming left V 4 bases short and J 4 bases short, with 10 bases between. The CDR3 has 13 residues. CDR1 and CDR2 from the germline V gene are SNHLY and FYNNEI. The CDR3 DNA reads TGTGCCAGCAGTGGACCCCTAGGCTATGGCTACACCTTC. It yields the protein CASSGPLGYGYTF.

The chain recombines TRBV6-6 with TRBJ1-5; 8 bases line up with TRBD1. The ends lost 6 bases at V and 1 base at J; junction bases unmatched: 8. CDR1 is MNHNY, CDR2 SVGAGI, per germline (reference sequence). This CDR3 has 16 amino acids. The CDR3 DNA reads as TGTGCCAGCAGACCCCAGGGGGCTGGGAGCAATCAGCCCCAGCATTTT. This codes for CASRPQGAGSNQPQHF.

The chain couples TRBV7-9 to TRBJ2-3, with no clear D. The CDR3 contains 14 residues. Germline CDR1 is SEHNR and CDR2 is FQNEAQ (reference sequence). The V gene lost 6 bases and the J gene lost 2 bases, with 12 bases spanning the gap. DNA for the CDR3: TGTGCCAGCAGTCAAGTGGGCTACACAGATACGCAGTATTTT. This codes for CASSQVGYTDTQYF. The full variable domain, its missing parts supplied by reference TRBV7-9 and TRBJ2-3, is DTGVSQNPRHKITKRGQNVTFRCDPISEHNRLYWYRQTLGQGPEFLTYFQNEAQLEKSRLLSDRFSAERPKGSFSTLEIQRTEQGDSAMYLCASSQVGYTDTQYFGPGTRLTVL.

The gene calls are TRBV10-3 and TRBJ2-5, with TRBD2 matching 8 bases. The germline CDR1 and CDR2 sequences are ENHRY and SYGVKD. The CDR3 is 13 residues long. V shed 10 bases, J shed 4 bases, and the junction held 8 bases outside the gene matches. The CDR3 DNA sequence: TGTGCCACCCGGGGGGGGGCCGTAGAGACCCAGTACTTC. Its translation is CATRGGAVETQYF.

This clone was seen a few times. The chain is built from TRBV2 and TRBJ2-1, with 8 bases that match TRBD2. This CDR3 is 15 amino acids long. Trimming cost V 1 base and J 6 bases; bases outside gene matches: 5. CDR1 is SNHLY and CDR2 is FYNNEI in the germline V gene. The CDR3 coding sequence is TGTGCCAGCAGTGAAGAAGCGGGGGCGATCAATGAGCAGTTCTTC. Translation gives CASSEEAGAINEQFF. Full variable domain (rest looked up from reference TRBV2 and TRBJ2-1): EPEVTQTPSHQVTQMGQEVILRCVPISNHLYFYWYRQILGQKVEFLVSFYNNEISEKSEIFDDQFSVERPDGSNFTLKIRSTKLEDSAMYFCASSEEAGAINEQFFGPGTRLTVL.

The V and J genes are TRBV6-6 and TRBJ1-6; 8 bases align to TRBD1. CDR1 and CDR2 (germline): MNHNY, SVGAGI (reference sequence). The trim removed 5 bases at V and 5 bases at J, leaving 11 bases unmatched. This CDR3 is 17 amino acids long. The CDR3 protein is CASSPTFYRGNNSPLHF. The CDR3 coding sequence is TGTGCCAGCAGTCCGACATTTTACAGGGGGAATAATTCACCCCTCCACTTT.

This clone occurred a few times. This chain joins TRBV11-2 and TRBJ2-7; D is possibly TRBD2 (7 bases). The CDR3 sequence is 14 residues long. Germline values: CDR1 SGHAT, CDR2 FQNNGV. The ends were cut back, 6 bases at V and 0 bases at J, with 12 bases in the middle. CDR3 sequence reads: CASSKGGSSYEQYF. The CDR3 bases are TGTGCCAGCAGTAAGGGGGGGAGCTCCTACGAGCAGTACTTC.

The rearrangement links TRBV6-6 to TRBJ2-1, with 10 positions matching TRBD2. The CDR3 runs 17 residues. Germline loops: CDR1 MNHNY, CDR2 SVGAGI (reference sequence). Trimming removed 5 bases from V and 9 bases from J; junction bases left unmatched: 16. The CDR3 sequence is CASSPRGGLAGVPEQFF. The CDR3 DNA is TGTGCCAGCAGTCCCCGGGGTGGGCTAGCGGGAGTTCCTGAGCAGTTCTTC.

This clone was detected only once. The V gene is TRBV29-1, the J gene TRBJ2-6; D is undetermined. The V end lost 7 bases, the J end lost 3 bases, and 16 bases lay between the germline ends. Per the germline V gene, CDR1 is SQVTM and CDR2 is ANQGSEA. The CDR3 extends over 15 amino acids. In DNA, the CDR3 is TGCAGCGCCCGAGGCATGTCGCGTGGGGCCAACGTCCTGACTTTC. It translates to CSARGMSRGANVLTF.

This clone was counted ten times or more. The chain links TRBV27 to TRBJ2-1; 13 bases line up with TRBD2. From germline, CDR1 is MNHEY and CDR2 SMNVEV (reference sequence). The J segment lost 10 bases and the V segment lost 5 bases, leaving 8 bases of the junction unmatched. The CDR3 consists of 15 residues. CDR3: CASSPGLAGRLEQFF. The CDR3 DNA reads TGTGCCAGCAGTCCGGGACTAGCGGGGAGGTTGGAGCAGTTCTTC.

The chain carries TRBV28 and TRBJ2-7; tentatively, D is TRBD1 (5 bases). Trimming pared 3 bases from V and 6 bases from J, leaving 9 bases between. Germline CDR1 MDHEN, CDR2 SYDVKM. The CDR3 totals 12 residues. The CDR3 loop is CASSFGGAEQYF. The CDR3 nucleotides read TGTGCCAGCAGTTTTGGTGGGGCCGAGCAGTACTTC.

V usage is TRBV7-2 and J usage is TRBJ2-3; 8 bases are shared with TRBD2. The J segment lost 0 bases and the V segment lost 1 base, leaving 6 bases of the junction unmatched. The V gene's germline CDR1 is SGHTA and CDR2 FQGNSA. The CDR3 extends over 17 amino acids. The CDR3 DNA reads as TGTGCCAGCAGCTTAGGCTGGGCTAGCGGGAGCACAGATACGCAGTATTTT. Protein product: CASSLGWASGSTDTQYF. Together with reference TRBV7-2 and TRBJ2-3, the CDR3 gives the full variable domain: GAGVSQSPSNKVTEKGKDVELRCDPISGHTALYWYRQSLGQGLEFLIYFQGNSAPDKSGLPSDRFSAERTGGSVSTLTIQRTQQEDSAVYLCASSLGWASGSTDTQYFGPGTRLTVL.

The rearrangement links TRBV13 to TRBJ2-7; possibly TRBD2 for D (5 bases). The V end was cut by 6 bases, the J end by 4 bases, with 10 bases between. Germline assignment: CDR1 PRHDT and CDR2 FYEKMQ (reference sequence). The CDR3 extends over 12 amino acids. The CDR3 DNA sequence: TGTGCCAGCAGAAGGACGGGGTACGAGCAGTACTTC. The encoded protein is CASRRTGYEQYF. Combining the CDR3 with reference TRBV13 and TRBJ2-7 gives the whole variable domain AAGVIQSPRHLIKEKRETATLKCYPIPRHDTVYWYQQGPGQDPQFLISFYEKMQSDKGSIPDRFSAQQFSDYHSELNMSSLELGDSALYFCASRRTGYEQYFGPGTRLTVT.

This chain connects TRBV27 to TRBJ2-2; D is unresolved. Germline loops: CDR1 MNHEY, CDR2 SMNVEV (reference sequence). The CDR3 covers 17 residues. V was pared by 6 bases and J by 2 bases, with 19 bases between. This CDR3 reads CASSHPLERRNTGELFF. In DNA form, the CDR3 reads TGTGCCAGCAGCCACCCCCTAGAAAGGCGAAACACCGGGGAGCTGTTTTTT.

The rearrangement links TRBV27 to TRBJ1-4; TRBD1 agrees at 7 bases. This CDR3 has 13 amino acids. V trimming: 3 bases; J trimming: 7 bases; junction bases outside the gene matches: 2. CDR1 and CDR2 (germline): MNHEY, SMNVEV (reference sequence). The CDR3 loop reads CASSLTGFEKLFF. The CDR3 region has the DNA TGTGCCAGCAGTTTGACAGGGTTTGAAAAACTGTTTTTT.

The chain carries TRBV30 and TRBJ2-2; D possibly corresponds to TRBD2 (6 bases). This CDR3 has 15 amino acids. The germline gives CDR1 GTSNPN, CDR2 SVGIG (reference sequence). Deletions cut 0 bases from V and 3 bases from J, with 11 bases between. The CDR3 loop is CAWSVDSGDTGELFF. CDR3 coding DNA: TGTGCCTGGAGTGTGGATAGCGGAGACACCGGGGAGCTGTTTTTT.

The chain uses TRBV4-2 and TRBJ1-2; D is uncertain. CDR3 size: 16 residues. The germline CDR1 and CDR2 sequences are LGHNA and YNFKEQ. Trimming cost V 0 bases and J 6 bases, with 17 bases left between them. The CDR3 DNA reads TGTGCCAGCAGCCAAGAGTACCAGGCCCAGTGGGATGGCTACACCTTC. Its protein product is CASSQEYQAQWDGYTF.

The chain uses TRBV27 and TRBJ1-1; tentative D call: TRBD1 (6 bases). V was cut by 5 bases and J by 0 bases, with 10 bases left in between. Germline V gene lookup returns CDR1 MNHEY and CDR2 SMNVEV (reference sequence). This CDR3 has 14 amino acids. The DNA for the CDR3 is TGTGCCAGCAGTCAGCAGGGGTTGAACACTGAAGCTTTCTTT. Protein sequence: CASSQQGLNTEAFF.

The J gene is TRBJ2-1, the V gene TRBV11-3; no reliable D call. The CDR3 extends over 15 amino acids. The ends were cut back, 5 bases at V and 9 bases at J, with 20 bases in the middle. CDR1 is SGHNT, CDR2 YENEEA, per germline. In DNA, the CDR3 is TGTGCCAGCAGCCGAGGCGGCGGCCAAGGTACTGAGCAGTTCTTC. The encoded protein is CASSRGGGQGTEQFF.

This clone was seen a single time. The rearrangement joins TRBV10-1 to TRBJ2-7; perhaps TRBD2 as D (5 bases). The CDR3 is 14 residues long. Germline V gives CDR1 WNHNN, CDR2 SYGVQD (reference sequence). Trimming cost V 4 bases and J 2 bases, with 12 bases left between them. CDR3 DNA: TGCGCCAGCAGTGGGACTGCCCCCGCCTACGAGCAGTACTTC. As protein: CASSGTAPAYEQYF.